These T cell receptor beta chains were read from a single sample in a study of OX40 agonist ivuxolimab in advanced cancers. TCRdb's table, derived via immunoSEQ multiplex PCR, lists solely in-frame clones and lacks some. The sample records about 32,000 clones, 90% to 95% being singletons. Material: CD4+ or CD8+ T cells sorted from blood, obtained in a trial of the OX40 agonist ivuxolimab. The receptors originated from an adult with an advanced solid tumor such as melanoma, head and neck, liver or kidney cancer. Each CDR3 is given with its conserved first and last residue. The D gene is left open where the match is weak. The size of a clone is reported for some rows only, either as once, few or many, or as a class for expanded clones.

TRBJ1-4 . . TRBV7-9 CASSKQGETNEKLFF TGTGCCAGCAGCAAACAGGGAGAAACTAATGAAAAACTGTTTTTT
TRBJ2-3 . . TRBV19 CASSIEGADTQYF TGTGCCAGTAGTATTGAGGGCGCAGATACGCAGTATTTT
TRBJ2-3 . TRBD2 TRBV9 CASSASGREGDTQYF TGTGCCAGCAGCGCTAGCGGGAGGGAGGGAGATACGCAGTATTTT
TRBJ1-1 once . TRBV27 CASSLWGGNTEAFF TGTGCCAGCAGTTTATGGGGGGGGAACACTGAAGCTTTCTTT
TRBJ2-3 . TRBD2 TRBV7-2 CASSSTTSDTDTQYF TGTGCCAGCAGCTCCACGACTAGCGACACAGATACGCAGTATTTT
TRBJ1-2 . . TRBV6-5 CASSYGEGGGYTF TGTGCCAGCAGTTACGGGGAAGGCGGTGGCTACACCTTC
TRBJ1-1 . . TRBV6-5 CASSYDTLNTEAFF TGTGCCAGCAGTTACGACACCTTGAACACTGAAGCTTTCTTT
TRBJ1-1 . . TRBV7-9 CASRLTGTMNTEAFF TGTGCCAGCAGATTAACCGGGACAATGAACACTGAAGCTTTCTTT
TRBJ1-6 few . TRBV7-9 CASSSLGGVDNSPLHF TGTGCCAGCAGCTCACTAGGGGGAGTGGATAATTCACCCCTCCACTTT
TRBJ1-3 . . TRBV2 CASRVDRSSGNTIYF TGTGCCAGCAGGGTTGACAGAAGCTCTGGAAACACCATATATTTT
TRBJ2-2 . . TRBV2 CASSVGYLNTGELFF TGTGCCAGCAGTGTGGGATATCTGAACACCGGGGAGCTGTTTTTT
TRBJ2-7 . . TRBV29-1 CSVLQGYEQYF TGCAGCGTCCTACAGGGCTACGAGCAGTACTTC
TRBJ1-5 . . TRBV12-5 CASGLGQEMRGQPQHF TGTGCTAGTGGTTTGGGACAGGAGATGCGGGGTCAGCCCCAGCATTTT
TRBJ1-1 . . TRBV2 CASSYWASETEAFF TGTGCCAGCAGTTATTGGGCGTCTGAGACTGAAGCTTTCTTT
TRBJ1-6 . . TRBV28 CASTVSADGSPLHF TGTGCCAGCACCGTTTCCGCGGATGGGTCACCCCTCCACTTT
TRBJ1-3 few . TRBV2 CASIAGEGNTIYF TGTGCCAGCATAGCAGGGGAGGGAAACACCATATATTTT
TRBJ1-5 . . TRBV6-5 CASSYSKGEYGQPQHF TGTGCCAGCAGTTACTCGAAGGGGGAATATGGTCAGCCCCAGCATTTT
TRBJ1-1 . . TRBV11-1 CASSLSPGANTEAFF TGTGCCAGCAGCTTATCACCCGGGGCGAACACTGAAGCTTTCTTT
TRBJ1-1 . . TRBV5-4 CASTPKWRNTEAFF TGTGCCAGCACCCCTAAGTGGAGGAATACTGAAGCTTTCTTT
TRBJ1-4 . . TRBV6-4 CASSGRSGLGGEKLFF TGTGCCAGCAGTGGACGATCAGGGTTAGGCGGAGAAAAACTGTTTTTT
TRBJ2-3 . . TRBV5-4 CASSSIAAITDTQYF TGTGCCAGCAGCTCAATAGCGGCTATTACAGATACGCAGTATTTT
TRBJ1-1 . . TRBV7-9 CASSLEAFRSWGNTEAFF TGTGCCAGCAGCTTAGAGGCGTTCAGATCTTGGGGGAACACTGAAGCTTTCTTT
TRBJ2-1 . . TRBV5-1 CASSLGGRYYNEQFF TGCGCCAGCAGCTTGGGTGGGAGATACTACAATGAGCAGTTCTTC
TRBJ2-3 . TRBD2 TRBV7-3 CASSSGTSGERADTQYF TGTGCCAGCAGCTCCGGGACTAGCGGGGAGAGGGCAGATACGCAGTATTTT
TRBJ1-1 . . TRBV25-1 CASRPGSAEAFF TGTGCCAGCAGACCGGGGAGCGCTGAAGCTTTCTTT
TRBJ2-1 . TRBD2 TRBV10-2 CASSGLAGYNEQFF TGCGCCAGCAGTGGACTAGCGGGCTACAATGAGCAGTTCTTC
TRBJ2-1 . TRBD2 TRBV6-5 CASTSGTYNEQFF TGTGCCAGCACCAGCGGGACCTACAATGAGCAGTTCTTC
TRBJ2-7 . TRBD2 TRBV29-1 CSVELAGVQGNEQYF TGCAGCGTTGAACTAGCGGGAGTACAAGGAAACGAGCAGTACTTC
TRBJ2-7 . . TRBV4-1 CASSQQSLAGYEQYF TGCGCCAGCAGCCAACAATCTCTGGCGGGCTACGAGCAGTACTTC
TRBJ2-7 . . TRBV27 CASRWGDSYEQYF TGTGCCAGCAGGTGGGGGGACTCCTACGAGCAGTACTTC
TRBJ2-2 . . TRBV9 CASSVDGTGELFF TGTGCCAGCAGCGTAGATGGGACCGGGGAGCTGTTTTTT
TRBJ1-1 few TRBD1 TRBV10-3 CAISPLSHEGQENTEAFF TGTGCCATCAGTCCCCTTAGCCACGAGGGACAGGAGAACACTGAAGCTTTCTTT
TRBJ1-6 few TRBD1 TRBV6-1 CASRATQGLGSPLHF TGTGCCAGCAGAGCAACACAGGGGCTGGGTTCACCCCTCCACTTT
TRBJ1-3 . . TRBV27 CASKSGAGNTIYF TGTGCCAGCAAGTCGGGGGCTGGAAACACCATATATTTT
TRBJ2-1 . . TRBV27 CASNTWVASSYNEQFF TGTGCCAGCAACACATGGGTGGCTAGCTCCTACAATGAGCAGTTCTTC
TRBJ2-3 . . TRBV7-3 CASSLSGGKADTQYF TGTGCCAGCAGCTTATCGGGCGGGAAAGCAGATACGCAGTATTTT
TRBJ1-1 . . TRBV4-1 CASSQGRRTENTEAFF TGCGCCAGCAGCCAAGGAAGGCGGACCGAGAACACTGAAGCTTTCTTT
TRBJ2-7 . TRBD1 TRBV11-2 CASSLGPGTGFYEQYF TGTGCCAGCAGCTTAGGACCCGGGACAGGTTTCTACGAGCAGTACTTC
TRBJ1-4 . . TRBV5-5 CASSLGVMANEKLFF TGTGCCAGCAGCTTGGGGGTGATGGCTAATGAAAAACTGTTTTTT
TRBJ2-5 . TRBD1 TRBV7-7 CASSQRTGGETQYF TGTGCTAGCAGCCAAAGGACAGGGGGAGAGACCCAGTACTTC
TRBJ2-1 . . TRBV5-1 CASSLNSYNEQFF TGCGCCAGCAGCTTGAACAGCTACAATGAGCAGTTCTTC
TRBJ1-1 . . TRBV19 CASSINGNTEAFF TGTGCCAGTAGTATAAATGGGAACACTGAAGCTTTCTTT
TRBJ2-1 once . TRBV27 CASSFFPQRNEQFF TGTGCCAGCAGTTTCTTCCCACAGCGCAATGAGCAGTTCTTC
TRBJ1-5 . . TRBV7-7 CASSLAVNQPQHF TGTGCTAGCAGCTTAGCAGTAAATCAGCCCCAGCATTTT
TRBJ2-4 . TRBD1 TRBV28 CASSRTGGNKNIQYF TGTGCCAGCAGTCGGACAGGAGGAAACAAAAACATTCAGTACTTC
TRBJ1-2 . . TRBV7-6 CASSPVTLPGDGYTF TGTGCCAGCAGCCCCGTGACCCTCCCAGGCGACGGCTACACCTTC
TRBJ1-6 . . TRBV7-9 CASSPPDGTLHF TGTGCCAGCAGCCCCCCCGATGGTACCCTCCACTTT
TRBJ1-2 . . TRBV7-8 CASSLLGIGDYGYTF TGTGCCAGCAGCTTACTCGGGATAGGAGACTATGGCTACACCTTC
TRBJ2-7 . . TRBV5-4 CASSLPGPPYEQYF TGTGCCAGCAGCTTGCCGGGACCCCCCTACGAGCAGTACTTC
TRBJ1-1 medium-sized TRBD1 TRBV7-3 CASSLDRGTEAFF TGTGCCAGCAGCTTAGACAGGGGCACTGAAGCTTTCTTT
TRBJ2-3 . . TRBV5-1 CASSYGDGTLPYTQYF TGCGCCAGCAGCTACGGCGATGGGACGCTACCCTATACGCAGTATTTT